Sequencing of this T cell receptor (beta chain) was carried out in a study of shared clonotypes between healthy human individuals. Findings and limits, study-wide: As a rule, naive subsets had a larger estimated richness than memory subsets.

Samples underwent the assay at deep level. How the authors handled the data: Filtering was not the same, since immunoSEQ gave junction-only sequences without quality scores. Here immunoSEQ multiplex PCR was the method, and the copy in TCRdb shows in-frame clones only, minus some. V, J and clone size reflect that table, while D and trimming were determined from the DNA. The sample lists about 2.1 million clones; approximately 92% were seen once. In regard to this clone: Its antigen is unidentified. The same CDR3 is also encoded by other DNA sequences in this sample.

The naive CD8 subset, CD45RO-negative cells positively selected for CCR7, excluded terminally differentiated effector memory CD45RA+ cells. The sequence derives from a man between 18 and 35 years old in good health. Some clones in this sample may be carry-over from other donors' samples. The sample consisted of naive CD8+ T cells from PBMCs.

This chain's CDR3 is CASSIASSSYNEQFF. In nucleotides, the CDR3 is TGTGCCAGTAGTATCGCTAGCAGCTCCTACAATGAGCAGTTCTTC. The chain uses TRBV19 and TRBJ2-1; D is perhaps TRBD2 (5 bases). Trimming pared 3 bases from V and 0 bases from J, leaving 9 bases between. CDR1 and CDR2 (germline): LNHDA, SQIVND (reference sequence). The CDR3 has 15 residues.